The 2 T cell receptor beta chains below come from one sample, sequenced in a study of blood T cell repertoires in COVID-19. TCRdb keeps only in-frame clones here, not all; method: immunoSEQ multiplex PCR. The sample consists of over 150,000 clones, 70% to 80% of them appearing once. Material for sequencing was peripheral blood. The receptors here all came from a woman aged 50 to 65 with acute or convalescent COVID-19.

The chain has TRBV24-1 and TRBJ1-5, with D perhaps matching TRBD1 (5 bases). The CDR3 has 14 residues. CDR1 and CDR2 from the germline V gene are KGHDR and SFDVKD. The V gene lost 4 bases and the J gene lost 3 bases, with 9 bases spanning the gap. DNA of the CDR3: TGTGCCACCAGTGACCCAGGGTTCAATCAGCCCCAGCATTTT. Protein: CATSDPGFNQPQHF.

This clone was seen once. V gene TRBV9 combines with J gene TRBJ1-4, with a possible D match to TRBD1 (5 bases). The V gene lost 0 bases and the J gene lost 2 bases, with 8 bases spanning the gap. CDR1 and CDR2 (germline): SGDLS, YYNGEE. The CDR3 has 15 residues. In nucleotides, the CDR3 is TGTGCCAGCAGCGTAGTCGGGGGGACTAATGAAAAACTGTTTTTT. Amino acid sequence: CASSVVGGTNEKLFF.